Following are 22 T cell receptor beta chains from one sample sequenced in a study of blood T cell repertoires in COVID-19. Clones were sequenced by immunoSEQ multiplex PCR, and TCRdb holds only the in-frame ones, with some missing. The profile shows around 230,000 clones, approximately 86% of them singletons. Sequencing input: PBMCs or T cells enriched from blood (not recorded which). The receptors originated from a man in his late teens or twenties with acute COVID-19.

The chain uses TRBV9 and TRBJ2-7, with TRBD1 identical over 7 bases. With V trimmed by 3 bases and J by 2 bases, 14 bases remained unmatched. Germline-derived CDR1 and CDR2 are SGDLS and YYNGEE. The CDR3 spans 17 residues. CDR3 in DNA: TGTGCCAGCAGCGCTTACCCGTCCGGGACAGAAACCTACGAGCAGTACTTC. Its protein product is CASSAYPSGTETYEQYF. Full variable domain (outside the CDR3, taken from reference TRBV9 and TRBJ2-7): DSGVTQTPKHLITATGQRVTLRCSPRSGDLSVYWYQQSLDQGLQFLIQYYNGEERAKGNILERFSAQQFPDLHSELNLSSLELGDSALYFCASSAYPSGTETYEQYFGPGTRLTVT.

This chain uses TRBV5-1 with TRBJ2-2, with 11 bases aligning to TRBD1. CDR3 length: 15 amino acids. CDR1 SGHRS and CDR2 YFSETQ come from the germline V gene. V lost 6 bases to trimming and J lost 3 bases; unmatched junction nucleotides: 4. The chain's CDR3 is CASTRTGGDTGELFF. The CDR3 region has the DNA TGCGCCAGCACCCGGACAGGGGGCGACACCGGGGAGCTGTTTTTT. Filled out from reference TRBV5-1 and TRBJ2-2, the complete variable domain reads KAGVTQTPRYLIKTRGQQVTLSCSPISGHRSVSWYQQTPGQGLQFLFEYFSETQRNKGNFPGRFSGRQFSNSRSEMNVSTLELGDSALYLCASTRTGGDTGELFFGEGSRLTVL.

The chain carries TRBV5-1 and TRBJ2-7; 7 bases agree with TRBD1. From germline, CDR1 is SGHRS and CDR2 YFSETQ. V was clipped by 4 bases and J by 0 bases; unmatched bases: 4. CDR3 length: 14 residues. DNA of the CDR3: TGCGCCAGCAGCAGGACAGGAGCCTCCTACGAGCAGTACTTC. This gives the protein CASSRTGASYEQYF.

The chain joins TRBV18 to TRBJ1-1, with D perhaps TRBD1 (6 bases). CDR1 is KGHSH and CDR2 is LQKENI in the germline V gene. V was cut by 8 bases and J by 6 bases, with 19 bases left in between. The CDR3 has 14 residues. The CDR3 loop is CASTIPGQYPEAFF. CDR3 DNA sequence: TGTGCCAGCACGATTCCAGGACAGTACCCTGAAGCTTTCTTT.

The gene calls are TRBV6-5 and TRBJ1-4, with D possibly matching TRBD1 (6 bases). CDR1 is MNHEY and CDR2 is SVGAGI in the germline V gene. The CDR3 consists of 13 residues. The ends were cut back, 7 bases at V and 4 bases at J, with 10 bases in the middle. CDR3 DNA: TGTGCCAGCACCCGGACAGTTAATGAAAAACTGTTTTTT. Its protein is CASTRTVNEKLFF.

The CDR3 DNA sequence: TGTGCCAGCAGTGTGGAAACAGGGGAATCCTATGGCTACACCTTC. It codes for CASSVETGESYGYTF. The chain carries TRBV6-4 and TRBJ1-2; 7 bases are shared with TRBD1. V shed 4 bases and J 4 bases; nucleotides not matched to a gene: 9. The V gene's germline CDR1 is MRHNA and CDR2 SNTAGT. The CDR3 is 15 amino acids.

The chain couples TRBV19 to TRBJ2-1, with D tentatively TRBD2 (6 bases). This CDR3 contains 12 residues. The germline gives CDR1 LNHDA, CDR2 SQIVND (reference sequence). V shed 4 bases and J shed 8 bases, with 9 bases lying between them. CDR3 residues: CASSTRLDEQFF. For the CDR3, the DNA is TGTGCCAGTAGTACCAGACTAGATGAGCAGTTCTTC.

This clone was recorded once. The chain employs TRBV9 and TRBJ1-2, with D perhaps matching TRBD1 (6 bases). This CDR3 is 19 amino acids long. Germline assignment: CDR1 SGDLS and CDR2 YYNGEE. The V gene lost 3 bases and the J gene lost 4 bases, with 28 bases spanning the gap. The CDR3, as DNA: TGTGCCAGCAGCGCCCCCGACCCGCGTCAACAGGGAGGGGGCTATGGCTACACCTTC. This translates into CASSAPDPRQQGGGYGYTF.

The rearrangement uses TRBV5-1 and TRBJ2-3, with 9 bases that match TRBD2. J gave up 0 bases and V 4 bases, and 6 bases lay outside the gene matches. Germline assignment: CDR1 SGHRS and CDR2 YFSETQ. There are 16 residues in the CDR3. The CDR3 DNA sequence: TGCGCCAGCAGCCCTCCTAGCGGGACTAGCACAGATACGCAGTATTTT. Amino acid sequence: CASSPPSGTSTDTQYF.

The rearrangement joins TRBV27 to TRBJ1-6, with D possibly being TRBD1 (6 bases). V was shortened by 5 bases and J by 10 bases, with 15 bases between the two germline ends. The CDR3 contains 14 residues. Germline assignment: CDR1 MNHEY and CDR2 SMNVEV (reference sequence). CDR3: CASSISGARSPLHF. CDR3 coding DNA: TGTGCCAGCAGTATTTCAGGGGCTCGATCACCCCTCCACTTT.

This clone was found a few times. The V call is TRBV4-3, the J call TRBJ2-1; 10 nucleotides align to TRBD2. The CDR3 is made up of 16 amino acids. The V gene end was trimmed by 1 base and the J gene end by 0 bases; junction bases not matched to a gene: 0. Germline V CDR1 and CDR2: LGHNA, YSLEER. CDR3 in DNA: TGCGCCAGCAGCCAAGGACTAGCGGGCTCCTACAATGAGCAGTTCTTC. Protein sequence: CASSQGLAGSYNEQFF.

As concerns this clone: Germline is not matched at one junction end, which may reflect a read error. The chain combines TRBV25-1 with TRBJ1-5, with D unclear. The CDR3 runs 15 residues. Germline assignment: CDR1 MGHDK and CDR2 SYGVNS. Here the CDR3 DNA reads TGTGTCAGCAGTGATCATGAGGGAGACAATCAGCCCCAGCATTTT. Residues: CVSSDHEGDNQPQHF.

The rearrangement links TRBV28 to TRBJ2-7, with D uncertain. This CDR3 has 13 amino acids. V dropped 6 bases and J dropped 1 base, with 10 bases sitting between them. The germline gives CDR1 MDHEN, CDR2 SYDVKM. The DNA of the CDR3 is TGTGCCAGCAGCGGTCTCGTATCCTACGAGCAGTACTTC. Translating gives CASSGLVSYEQYF. The whole variable domain, remainder taken from reference TRBV28 and TRBJ2-7, is DVKVTQSSRYLVKRTGEKVFLECVQDMDHENMFWYRQDPGLGLRLIYFSYDVKMKEKGDIPEGYSVSREKKERFSLILESASTNQTSMYLCASSGLVSYEQYFGPGTRLTVT.

This clone was picked up one time. This chain links TRBV30 with TRBJ2-3; D call uncertain. This CDR3 is 13 amino acids long. Trimming took 2 bases from V and 0 from J, leaving 6 bases between them. The germline CDR1 and CDR2 sequences are GTSNPN and SVGIG (reference sequence). The CDR3 protein is CAWSIGSTDTQYF. In nucleotides, the CDR3 is TGTGCCTGGAGTATCGGGAGCACAGATACGCAGTATTTT.

This rearrangement joins TRBV30 to TRBJ2-1, with D possibly matching TRBD1 (6 bases). Germline V gene data show CDR1 as GTSNPN and CDR2 as SVGIG (reference sequence). Trimming cost V 0 bases and J 11 bases, with 17 bases left between them. The CDR3 length is 14 residues. This CDR3 reads CAWSVHSDSFKQFF. CDR3 bases: TGTGCCTGGAGTGTCCACTCGGACAGCTTCAAGCAGTTCTTC.

The CDR3 DNA reads as TGTGCCAGCAGCTTAGAGCGGGACACCACAGATACGCAGTATTTT. It encodes CASSLERDTTDTQYF. The chain is built from TRBV7-3 and TRBJ2-3; tentatively, D is TRBD2 (7 bases). The ends were cut back, 2 bases at V and 2 bases at J, with 11 bases in the middle. Germline-derived CDR1 and CDR2 are SGHTA and FQGTGA. This CDR3 region has 15 residues.

The chain carries TRBV18 and TRBJ2-5; D gene uncertain. This CDR3 is 14 amino acids long. Deletions cut 2 bases from V and 1 base from J, with 8 bases between. Germline V lookup: CDR1 KGHSH, CDR2 LQKENI. The CDR3: CASSPYNSQETQYF. In nucleotides, the CDR3 is TGTGCCAGCTCACCATACAACAGCCAAGAGACCCAGTACTTC.

This clone has just one count. The rearrangement links TRBV11-3 to TRBJ2-1; D remains unclear. V gave up 0 bases and J gave up 0 bases, with 15 bases separating them. This CDR3 has 18 residues. Germline CDR1 SGHNT, CDR2 YENEEA. This chain's CDR3 is CASSLEKRHLPSYNEQFF. The DNA of the CDR3 is TGTGCCAGCAGCTTAGAAAAAAGACATCTCCCCTCCTACAATGAGCAGTTCTTC. Based on the CDR3 plus reference TRBV11-3 and TRBJ2-1, the full variable domain is EAGVVQSPRYKIIEKKQPVAFWCNPISGHNTLYWYLQNLGQGPELLIRYENEEAVDDSQLPKDRFSAERLKGVDSTLKIQPAELGDSAVYLCASSLEKRHLPSYNEQFFGPGTRLTVL.

The gene calls are TRBV6-2 or TRBV6-3 and TRBJ2-7, with 8 nucleotides matching TRBD2. With V trimmed by 3 bases and J by 1 base, 14 bases remained unmatched. This CDR3 is 18 amino acids long. The germline V gene encodes CDR1 MNHEY and CDR2 SVGEGT. CDR3: CASSYDDSAGGPSYEQYF. The DNA of the CDR3 is TGTGCCAGCAGTTATGACGATTCCGCGGGAGGCCCGTCCTACGAGCAGTACTTC.

V and J are TRBV9 and TRBJ1-1; D is possibly TRBD1 (5 bases). The CDR3 extends over 14 amino acids. The V gene lost 4 bases and the J gene lost 1 base, with 11 bases spanning the gap. Germline V CDR1 and CDR2: SGDLS, YYNGEE. The CDR3 DNA reads as TGTGCCAGCAGCCCACAGGTAGCGAACACTGAAGCTTTCTTT. Translating gives CASSPQVANTEAFF.

The chain combines TRBV7-3 with TRBJ2-3; 9 bases agree with TRBD2. Trimming took 1 base from V and 6 from J; bases not matched to a gene: 17. Germline V gene sequence: CDR1 SGHTA, CDR2 FQGTGA. CDR3 length: 19 residues. The CDR3 sequence: CASSLMGGRAGLDSDTQYF. The CDR3 bases are TGTGCCAGCAGCTTAATGGGCGGGAGGGCCGGTCTGGACTCTGATACGCAGTATTTT.

The chain has TRBV10-3 and TRBJ1-1; 9 nucleotides agree with TRBD1. The V gene end was trimmed by 6 bases and the J gene end by 4 bases; junction bases not matched to a gene: 6. Germline V lookup: CDR1 ENHRY, CDR2 SYGVKD. The CDR3 loop spans 14 amino acids. As DNA, the CDR3 is TGTGCCATCAGGACACAGGGGGCTTCCACTGAAGCTTTCTTT. Translation gives CAIRTQGASTEAFF.